This TCR beta chain comes out of a study of blood T cells in healthy people across ages. The CDR3 is 15 amino acids. Germline lookup yields CDR1 MNHNY and CDR2 SVGAGI (reference sequence). Unmatched junction bases numbered 4, after V lost 0 bases and J lost 5 bases. Sample-barcoded 5' priming and a J-beta primer mix drove a second PCR of roughly 6 to 12 cycles. TCRdb recomputed calls from the 5' RACE reads with MiXCR, one row per CDR3 protein. The sample has over a million distinct CDR3 sequences, around 43% seen once. General study points: Older age coincided with a roughly linear decline in TCR beta diversity per million T cells.

About this clonotype: Antigen unknown.

The genes are TRBV6-6 and TRBJ2-5, with 9 nucleotides matching TRBD2. The sequenced sample consisted of blood. The sequence was obtained from a woman aged 55-75 years in good health. CDR3 coding DNA: TGTGCCAGCAGTTACTCTAGCGGGAGTAGGGAGACCCAGTACTTC. The encoded protein is CASSYSSGSRETQYF.